The source of this T cell receptor beta chain is a study of T cell responses to AZD1222 COVID-19 vaccine (TCRdb year 2021). In the study overall: A total of about 230 trial participants underwent TCR sequencing, of whom about 210 received two doses of AZD1222 and 26 received two doses of the MenACWY control vaccine. Trial participants were enrolled into age subgroups of 18-55, 56-69 and 70-plus years, which contained approximately 150, 30 and 60 TCR-sequenced participants, respectively. Paper-wide results and their limitations: Because no samples from the day 14 peak response were available, repertoires could be characterized only after the peak T cell response. Only five or six AZD1222 recipients were SARS-CoV-2 seropositive at baseline, limiting conclusions about previously exposed vaccinees. Participants were mostly white British and included more females than males, and it was suggested by the authors that clonal diversity may have been underestimated. After two AZD1222 doses, spike-specific TCR breadth and depth were significantly higher than at day 0 and than in MenACWY recipients. CD4 TCRs associated with the vaccine covered the entire spike protein, and the dominant responses were in regions 160-218 and 743-854. In the small 56-69-year group, the increase in depth fell short of significance, most likely because of low power. Epitopes outside the regions mutated in the B.1.351 and B.1.1.7 variants were reportedly recognized by nearly half of the unique spike-specific TCRs.

The CDR3 regions of human TCRbeta chains were analyzed by immunosequencing. Regarding the original processing steps: TCRs in the repertoires were compared against a reference library of SARS-CoV-2-specific TCRs that had been generated with the MIRA antigen-specificity platform. Breadth meant the fraction of unique TCRs that were SARS-CoV-2-associated, whereas depth meant the fraction of total T cells that were SARS-CoV-2-associated. Using the MIRA data, each spike-specific TCR was assigned both to the spike region to which the TCR was reactive and to a CD4 or CD8 class. Log10-transformed breadth and depth values were compared by one-way ANOVA with Sidak's multiple comparisons tests. The table comes from immuneACCESS by way of TCRdb, which keeps in-frame sequences with V and J called. Part of the clones is missing from these tables; in studies checked, under half for an unresolved V gene and the rest for unknown reasons. V, J and clone size derive from that table, while D and trimming were established from the DNA sequence. The sample table lists some 150,000 clones, approximately 78% of them with a count of one. The biggest ten clones account for around 4.3% of the sample.

Explained via the paper, the time point label denotes: baseline before first vaccination. The label giving this sample's treatment or condition can be read as: meningococcal conjugate vaccine given as trial control. Vaccinee samples came from UK trials COV001 and COV002, including a single-blind randomized controlled phase 2/3 trial of AZD1222 (ChAdOx1 nCoV-19) in healthy adults. For TCRbeta chain sequencing, PBMC samples from trial participants were taken at day 0 and at day 28 after the second dose. Concerning this clone itself: The specificity of this receptor is unknown. Nothing much larger sits one base from this clone, and base qualities are not available.

CDR1 and CDR2, per the germline V gene (reference sequence), are SEHNR and FQNEAQ. For this chain, trimming is 5 bases at the V end and 4 bases at the J end, and the number of junction bases without a gene match is 9. The CDR3 starts with the cysteine, ends with the phenylalanine, and has 16 residues. Only the CDR3 portion is preserved as DNA: 48 bases, with reading frame beginning at the first base. The source of this sequence is an adult in good health. This chain is built from TRBV7-9 and TRBJ1-3, and 9 junctional nucleotides match TRBD1. Material: peripheral blood, obtained on day 0 of MenACWY control vaccination. CDR3 reads: CASSHETGGSGNTIYF. The DNA sequence is TGTGCCAGCAGCCACGAGACAGGGGGGTCCGGAAACACCATATATTTT.